The rows below give T cell receptor beta chains drawn from one sample of a study of T cell responses to AZD1222 COVID-19 vaccine. Only in-frame clones appear in the TCRdb table, and some are missing; sequencing was by immunoSEQ multiplex PCR. In the table there are some 120,000 clones, roughly 91% of which are singletons. The starting material was peripheral blood, obtained on day 0 of AZD1222 vaccination. Source of these receptors: an adult in good health. Both conserved end residues are part of each CDR3. A D gene is named only where the DNA matches it firmly. Only part of the rows carry a size: once, few, many, or a class if the clone is expanded.

V	D	J	size	length	CDR3	DNA
TRBV7-2	-	TRBJ2-2	once	16	CASSLRYRDDTGELFF	TGTGCCAGCAGCTTGCGTTACCGGGACGACACCGGGGAGCTGTTTTTT
TRBV5-1	-	TRBJ1-2	-	14	CASSPDGLNYGYTF	TGCGCCAGCAGCCCGGACGGCCTTAACTATGGCTACACCTTC
TRBV3-1/TRBV3-2	TRBD1	TRBJ1-4	-	16	CASSPSGGTGYEKLFF	TGTGCCAGCAGCCCCTCAGGAGGGACAGGGTATGAAAAACTGTTTTTT
TRBV3-1/TRBV3-2	-	TRBJ1-2	-	21	CASSQHPAMSQTAIFNYGYTF	TGTGCCAGCAGCCAACATCCGGCGATGTCCCAGACCGCCATATTTAACTATGGCTACACCTTC
TRBV29-1	-	TRBJ2-1	-	12	CSVESRYNEQFF	TGCAGCGTTGAAAGCCGATACAATGAGCAGTTCTTC
TRBV7-9	-	TRBJ2-5	few	15	CASSLAGYEGETQYF	TGTGCCAGCAGCTTAGCGGGTTATGAGGGGGAGACCCAGTACTTC
TRBV7-6	-	TRBJ2-5	-	15	CASSLGPGYQETQYF	TGTGCCAGCAGCTTAGGACCGGGCTATCAAGAGACCCAGTACTTC
TRBV5-1	-	TRBJ2-7	-	12	CASSALWYEQYF	TGCGCCAGCAGCGCCTTGTGGTACGAGCAGTACTTC
TRBV6-2/TRBV6-3	TRBD1	TRBJ2-5	-	16	CASSDLGQGAKETQYF	TGTGCCAGCAGTGACCTGGGACAGGGGGCAAAAGAGACCCAGTACTTC
TRBV7-3	-	TRBJ2-2	few	12	CASSSRPGELFF	TGTGCCAGCAGCTCCCGCCCCGGGGAGCTGTTTTTT
TRBV18	TRBD1	TRBJ2-2	-	15	CASSPAGQGTGELFF	TGTGCCAGCTCACCGGCGGGACAGGGGACCGGGGAGCTGTTTTTT
TRBV5-1	-	TRBJ1-1	-	13	CASQAPANTEAFF	TGCGCCAGCCAAGCGCCAGCGAACACTGAAGCTTTCTTT
TRBV2	-	TRBJ1-5	-	12	CASSQSNQPQHF	TGTGCCAGCAGTCAAAGCAATCAGCCCCAGCATTTT
TRBV14	-	TRBJ1-1	-	15	CASSQDLGGNTEAFF	TGTGCCAGCAGCCAAGACCTGGGAGGCAATACTGAAGCTTTCTTT
TRBV4-1	TRBD1	TRBJ1-2	-	15	CASSQVVTGGYGYTF	TGCGCCAGCAGCCAAGTTGTAACAGGGGGCTACGGCTACACCTTC
TRBV19	-	TRBJ2-3	-	13	CASSIEDGDTQYF	TGTGCCAGTAGTATAGAAGATGGGGATACGCAGTATTTT
TRBV29-1	-	TRBJ2-1	-	14	CSSGGPSSTNEQFF	TGCAGCTCTGGGGGGCCCTCTTCTACCAATGAGCAGTTCTTC
TRBV18	-	TRBJ2-1	-	14	CASSPQGRHGVGFF	TGTGCCAGCTCACCACAGGGCAGACACGGGGTCGGGTTCTTC
TRBV5-4	TRBD2	TRBJ2-3	-	18	CASRVPGTSGGATDTQYF	TGTGCCAGCAGGGTACCCGGGACTAGCGGGGGGGCGACAGATACGCAGTATTTT
TRBV10-3	-	TRBJ1-4	-	13	CAIRGLTNEKLFF	TGTGCCATTAGGGGGTTAACTAATGAAAAACTGTTTTTT
TRBV6-1	-	TRBJ1-6	once	16	CASSEASVQGNSPLHF	TGTGCCAGCAGTGAAGCTTCGGTACAAGGGAATTCACCCCTCCACTTT
TRBV3-1/TRBV3-2	TRBD2	TRBJ2-1	-	14	CASRAGGPMDEQFF	TGTGCCAGCAGAGCGGGGGGGCCGATGGATGAGCAGTTCTTC
TRBV6-5	-	TRBJ1-6	-	13	CASSRDNNSPLHF	TGTGCCAGCAGTAGGGACAATAATTCACCCCTCCACTTT
TRBV11-2	TRBD2	TRBJ2-3	-	17	CASSLGPAGEITDTQYF	TGTGCCAGCAGCTTAGGCCCAGCGGGGGAGATCACAGATACGCAGTATTTT
TRBV7-9	-	TRBJ1-1	-	18	CASSLISAWGREDTEAFF	TGTGCCAGCAGCTTAATTTCGGCGTGGGGGCGCGAGGACACTGAAGCTTTCTTT
TRBV24-1	-	TRBJ2-7	once	13	CATSDSSLYEQYF	TGTGCCACCAGTGACTCTAGCTTATACGAGCAGTACTTC
TRBV6-5	-	TRBJ1-5	-	14	CASSSEFSNQPQHF	TGTGCCAGCAGTTCAGAGTTTAGCAATCAGCCCCAGCATTTT
TRBV27	-	TRBJ2-7	-	12	CATGTVRSEQYF	TGTGCCACGGGGACCGTAAGATCCGAGCAGTACTTC
TRBV27	-	TRBJ1-1	once	13	CASSFRGRSEAFF	TGTGCCAGCAGTTTCAGGGGAAGGTCTGAAGCTTTCTTT
TRBV20-1	-	TRBJ1-1	-	11	CSAGRNTEAFF	TGCAGTGCTGGTAGGAACACTGAAGCTTTCTTT
TRBV5-4	TRBD2	TRBJ2-5	once	14	CASSLAREEETQYF	TGTGCCAGCAGCTTGGCGCGGGAGGAAGAGACCCAGTACTTC
TRBV6-5	-	TRBJ2-2	-	15	CASSSRGSNTGELFF	TGTGCCAGCAGTTCCAGGGGCTCGAACACCGGGGAGCTGTTTTTT
TRBV4-2	-	TRBJ2-7	once	13	CASSQERGYEQYF	TGTGCCAGCAGCCAAGAAAGGGGGTACGAGCAGTACTTC
TRBV9	TRBD2	TRBJ2-3	once	18	CASSIGTSGSGGTDTQYF	TGTGCCAGCAGCATCGGGACTAGCGGGAGCGGTGGCACAGATACGCAGTATTTT
TRBV4-1	TRBD1	TRBJ1-5	once	15	CASSQDPRGKQPQHF	TGCGCCAGCAGCCAAGATCCCAGGGGGAAACAGCCCCAGCATTTT
TRBV30	-	TRBJ2-1	-	14	CACNLPGAGNEQFF	TGTGCCTGCAACCTTCCGGGGGCTGGAAATGAGCAGTTCTTC
TRBV5-1	-	TRBJ2-1	-	15	CASSLVPAAYNEQFF	TGCGCCAGCAGCTTGGTTCCTGCCGCCTACAATGAGCAGTTCTTC
TRBV6-5	-	TRBJ1-1	-	14	CASSYSRGGTEAFF	TGTGCCAGCAGTTACTCTCGGGGGGGCACTGAAGCTTTCTTT
TRBV19	TRBD1	TRBJ1-5	once	14	CASSGQGDVQPQHF	TGTGCCAGTAGTGGGCAGGGGGACGTTCAGCCCCAGCATTTT
TRBV5-1	-	TRBJ1-1	-	13	CASREIMNTEAFF	TGCGCCAGCAGGGAGATCATGAACACTGAAGCTTTCTTT
TRBV5-1	-	TRBJ1-2	once	13	CASSLGSGGGYTF	TGCGCCAGCAGCTTGGGGAGTGGGGGAGGCTACACCTTC
TRBV19	-	TRBJ1-2	-	17	CASSSPDRGPRDYGYTF	TGTGCCAGTAGTAGCCCTGATAGGGGCCCCCGGGACTATGGCTACACCTTC
TRBV5-1	-	TRBJ2-1	few	13	CASSLTDYNEQFF	TGCGCCAGCAGCTTGACGGACTACAATGAGCAGTTCTTC
TRBV5-6	TRBD1	TRBJ2-3	-	16	CASSLRGLIYTDTQYF	TGTGCCAGCAGCCTCAGGGGGTTAATATACACAGATACGCAGTATTTT
TRBV10-3	-	TRBJ1-1	-	14	CAIRVGPLATEAFF	TGTGCCATCAGAGTGGGGCCCTTAGCCACTGAAGCTTTCTTT
TRBV6-5	-	TRBJ2-1	-	16	CASSYSGPGSGNEQFF	TGTGCCAGCAGTTACTCGGGTCCAGGTAGTGGCAATGAGCAGTTCTTC
TRBV10-3	-	TRBJ1-1	-	12	CAISDRDTEAFF	TGTGCCATCAGTGACAGGGACACTGAAGCTTTCTTT
TRBV15	TRBD1	TRBJ2-2	-	16	CATSSRDSDLTGELFF	TGTGCCACCAGCAGCCGGGACAGTGATCTGACCGGGGAGCTGTTTTTT
TRBV25-1	TRBD2	TRBJ2-2	few	18	CASSGFLGGGSNTGELFF	TGTGCCAGCAGTGGGTTTCTTGGGGGAGGGTCGAACACCGGGGAGCTGTTTTTT
TRBV30	-	TRBJ1-4	-	14	CAWNPFPTNEKLFF	TGTGCCTGGAACCCCTTCCCAACTAATGAAAAACTGTTTTTT
TRBV5-8	-	TRBJ2-3	once	14	CASSLSVSTDTQYF	TGTGCCAGTAGCTTGTCAGTTAGCACAGATACGCAGTATTTT
TRBV13	-	TRBJ1-5	-	13	CASSLWGNQPQHF	TGTGCCAGCAGCTTATGGGGCAATCAGCCCCAGCATTTT
TRBV29-1	-	TRBJ1-1	-	13	CSVAKMALTEAFF	TGCAGCGTCGCCAAGATGGCTCTCACTGAAGCTTTCTTT
TRBV5-1	TRBD2	TRBJ2-3	-	14	CASSLDSGTDTQYF	TGCGCCAGCAGCTTGGATAGCGGGACAGATACGCAGTATTTT
TRBV7-2	TRBD2	TRBJ2-7	-	14	CASSASGIRDEQYF	TGTGCCAGCAGCGCTAGCGGGATCCGGGACGAGCAGTACTTC
TRBV6-1	-	TRBJ1-6	-	14	CASSETGLTSPLHF	TGTGCCAGCAGTGAAACAGGGCTGACTTCACCCCTCCACTTT
TRBV7-2	-	TRBJ2-7	-	13	CASRGGSTYEQYF	TGTGCCAGCAGGGGGGGCTCAACCTACGAGCAGTACTTC